A selection of T cell receptor beta chains follows, all from one sample in a study of blood T cell repertoires in COVID-19. The assay was immunoSEQ multiplex PCR, and TCRdb's table has in-frame clones only and misses some. The sample holds tens of thousands of clones; about 91% are singletons and the top ten take 15% to 20%. Sequenced input: peripheral blood. All receptors come from a man aged 65-85 years with acute or convalescent COVID-19. The CDR3 runs from the conserved cysteine through the conserved F or W. The D gene is left open where the match is weak. Size tells how often a clone was seen (once, few, many) or the class of an expanded clone, and some rows leave it out.

.	.	TRBJ2-3	TRBV27	TGTGCCAGCACCCTCCACACACAGGCCACAGATACGCAGTATTTT	CASTLHTQATDTQYF
TRBD2	.	TRBJ2-1	TRBV6-2/TRBV6-3	TGTGCCAGCAGTTACTCGACTAGCGGACGACTCTTC	CASSYSTSGRLF
TRBD1	.	TRBJ2-1	TRBV5-1	TGCGCCAGCAGCTCGGTGGAGGGACAGGGCAGCACCTACAATGAGCAGTTCTTC	CASSSVEGQGSTYNEQFF
TRBD2	.	TRBJ2-2	TRBV7-2	TGTGCCTCGGGACCGGGACTAGGACCCGGGGAGCTGTTTTTT	CASGPGLGPGELFF
.	.	TRBJ1-2	TRBV11-1	TGTGCCAGCAGCTACAGATCTGTCTCTACCTATGGCTACACCTTC	CASSYRSVSTYGYTF
.	.	TRBJ2-2	TRBV2	TGTGCCAGCAGTGTAGAGCGGAACACCGGGGAGCTGTTTTTT	CASSVERNTGELFF
.	.	TRBJ2-7	TRBV7-8	TGTGCCAGCAGCTCGGACAGCGACGCCTACGAGCAGTACTTC	CASSSDSDAYEQYF
.	.	TRBJ2-1	TRBV29-1	TGCACAACCGACAGGTTAAATGAGCAGTTCTTC	CTTDRLNEQFF
.	.	TRBJ2-3	TRBV27	TGTGCCAGCAGTTCACCCGGCGTGCTGGGCAGGGGCCCCACAGATACGCAGTATTTT	CASSSPGVLGRGPTDTQYF
.	.	TRBJ1-3	TRBV6-5	TGTGCCAGCAGTTACGGTGGCGAAGGAGGTGGAAACACCATATATTTT	CASSYGGEGGGNTIYF
.	once	TRBJ2-7	TRBV11-2	TGTGCCAGCAGCTTAGGCCAGGGGCCTTCCTACGAGCAGTACTTC	CASSLGQGPSYEQYF
.	.	TRBJ1-1	TRBV19	TGTGCCAGTATGAAGAGGAGCCCAGACACTGAAGCTTTCTTT	CASMKRSPDTEAFF
.	.	TRBJ2-2	TRBV10-3	TGTGCCATCAGTGCAGGGATGTCTGGCTCGGGGGAGCTGTTTTTT	CAISAGMSGSGELFF
.	.	TRBJ2-5	TRBV28	TGTGCCAGCAGTACCCCTATAGGGGCAGAGACCCAGTACTTC	CASSTPIGAETQYF
.	.	TRBJ1-5	TRBV28	TGTGCCAGCAGTTTATCGACATCCTATCAGCCCCAGCATTTT	CASSLSTSYQPQHF